This T cell receptor beta chain was sequenced for a study of Ad26.COV2.S vaccination and SARS-CoV-2 variants. Looking at the study overall: Participants got Ad26.COV2.S intramuscularly, once or twice 56 days apart. Study-level findings and limits: After vaccination, substantial breadth of spike-specific CD8+ and CD4+ responses was reported. Vaccine recipients posted higher spike-specific TCR breadth than their placebo counterparts.

Looked up from germline, CDR1 is MNHEY and CDR2 is SMNVEV (reference sequence). The V and J ends lost 4 bases and 3 bases, in that order; junction bases with no gene match: 4. The CDR3 is made up of 14 amino acids. Treatment denoted: some 20 received Ad26.COV2.S at low or high dose, single or two shots; roughly five received placebo; per-sample allocation not given. The samples were gathered on day 63 after the first injection of vaccine or placebo. Assay: immunoSEQ multiplex PCR; the TCRdb copy retains only in-frame clones and omits some. Of fewer than 900,000 clones listed, around 89% are singletons. Regarding this clone: Its antigen is undetermined.

Specimen: peripheral blood, collected in a trial of Ad26.COV2.S vaccine versus placebo. The sequence was collected from a person aged 18-65 years who received the Ad26.COV2.S COVID-19 vaccine or a placebo. The rearrangement joins TRBV27 to TRBJ2-7; 9 bases align to TRBD2. As DNA, the CDR3 is TGTGCCAGCAGTTCTAGCGGGACCAACTACGAGCAGTACTTC. It specifies CASSSSGTNYEQYF.